What follows are 26 T cell receptor beta chains derived from one specimen sequenced in a study of cytomegalovirus exposure and HLA in healthy donors. 60 Vbeta and 13 Jbeta primers were used in PCR. The data were produced by immunoSEQ multiplex PCR, yet TCRdb's version contains in-frame clones alone and is incomplete. Here the sample spans approximately 97,000 clones, roughly four fifths being singletons. The sequencing sample was made of PBMCs. The receptors shown here come from a man in his forties in good health and CMV-seropositive.

This sequence joins TRBV5-1 and TRBJ2-2; possible D gene TRBD2, 6 bases. The length of the CDR3 is 13 residues. V lost 3 bases to trimming and J lost 9 bases, with 12 bases between them. Germline V gene sequence: CDR1 SGHRS, CDR2 YFSETQ. The CDR3 sequence: CASSWGEAWELFF. The DNA of the CDR3 is TGCGCCAGCAGCTGGGGGGAGGCCTGGGAGCTGTTTTTT.

The V call is TRBV7-2, the J call TRBJ1-4; D unresolved. The CDR3 has 12 amino acids. CDR1 is SGHTA and CDR2 is FQGNSA in the germline V gene. V shed 3 bases and J shed 8 bases, with 7 bases lying between them. The CDR3 DNA reads as TGTGCCAGCAGCTTTTCAAGCGAAAAACTGTTTTTT. Residues: CASSFSSEKLFF.

About this clone itself: Other DNA sequences of this sample code for an identical CDR3. The rearrangement links TRBV7-2 to TRBJ1-6, with unresolved D. Germline V CDR1 and CDR2: SGHTA, FQGNSA. The CDR3 totals 16 residues. Trimming removed 1 base at V and 10 bases at J, with 17 bases between. DNA of the CDR3: TGTGCCAGCAGCTTAGTGCTCCGGGGAGGAGAGTCACCCCTCCACTTT. This codes for CASSLVLRGGESPLHF.

CDR3: CASSAQLAVRMDTQYF. The CDR3, as DNA: TGTGCCAGCAGCGCGCAGCTAGCGGTGAGAATGGATACGCAGTATTTT. J is TRBJ2-3 and V is TRBV7-9, with 7 bases that match TRBD2. The CDR3 is 16 residues long. V was pared by 5 bases and J by 6 bases, with 14 bases of the junction left unmatched. Per the germline V gene, CDR1 is SEHNR and CDR2 is FQNEAQ (reference sequence). Looking up the rest from reference TRBV7-9 and TRBJ2-3 gives the full variable domain: DTGVSQNPRHKITKRGQNVTFRCDPISEHNRLYWYRQTLGQGPEFLTYFQNEAQLEKSRLLSDRFSAERPKGSFSTLEIQRTEQGDSAMYLCASSAQLAVRMDTQYFGPGTRLTVL.

V usage is TRBV7-2 and J usage is TRBJ2-2; 13 bases match TRBD2. The V segment lost 0 bases and the J segment 7 bases; nucleotides outside the gene matches: 5. Germline CDR1 is SGHTA and CDR2 is FQGNSA. The CDR3 length is 17 residues. The CDR3 sequence is CASSLASGLAGFGELFF. CDR3 DNA sequence: TGTGCCAGCAGCTTAGCTTCGGGACTAGCGGGATTCGGGGAGCTGTTTTTT. The full variable domain, completed using reference TRBV7-2 and TRBJ2-2, is GAGVSQSPSNKVTEKGKDVELRCDPISGHTALYWYRQSLGQGLEFLIYFQGNSAPDKSGLPSDRFSAERTGGSVSTLTIQRTQQEDSAVYLCASSLASGLAGFGELFFGEGSRLTVL.

This chain uses TRBV7-2 with TRBJ1-5; TRBD1 might be the D (6 bases). This CDR3 contains 14 residues. Germline assignment: CDR1 SGHTA and CDR2 FQGNSA. Between the trimmed V and J ends, which lost 1 base and 3 bases, there was a span of 7 bases. Written as DNA, the CDR3 is TGTGCCAGCAGCTTAGTGGGGGCCAATCAGCCCCAGCATTTT. Its translation: CASSLVGANQPQHF.

This clone came up a few times. The chain joins TRBV14 to TRBJ1-1; D possibly corresponds to TRBD1 (5 bases). Germline CDR1 and CDR2: SGHDN and FVKESK. The length of the CDR3 is 15 residues. V lost 4 bases and J 0 bases, leaving 12 bases between the germline ends. The CDR3, as DNA: TGTGCCAGCAGCCCACCCGGGACTTTGAACACTGAAGCTTTCTTT. The encoded protein is CASSPPGTLNTEAFF.

This chain joins TRBV27 and TRBJ1-1, with D uncertain. The CDR3 totals 12 residues. V lost 5 bases, J lost 1 base, and 5 bases lay in between. The germline CDR1 and CDR2 sequences are MNHEY and SMNVEV (reference sequence). In DNA, the CDR3 is TGTGCCAGCAGTGGGCCGAACACTGAAGCTTTCTTT. Its translation: CASSGPNTEAFF.

The chain has TRBV5-1 and TRBJ1-6; 9 bases are shared with TRBD1. Germline V gene lookup returns CDR1 SGHRS and CDR2 YFSETQ. CDR3 length equals 15 residues. Germline trimming cut 0 bases from V and 9 bases from J; bases unmatched to any gene: 4. CDR3 sequence: CASSLEDRGGSPLHF. CDR3 bases: TGCGCCAGCAGCTTGGAGGACAGGGGCGGTTCACCCCTCCACTTT. Drawing the rest from reference TRBV5-1 and TRBJ1-6, the complete variable domain is KAGVTQTPRYLIKTRGQQVTLSCSPISGHRSVSWYQQTPGQGLQFLFEYFSETQRNKGNFPGRFSGRQFSNSRSEMNVSTLELGDSALYLCASSLEDRGGSPLHFGNGTRLTVT.

V is TRBV14 and J is TRBJ2-7, with D possibly TRBD1 on 6 matching bases. Germline V gives CDR1 SGHDN, CDR2 FVKESK. The CDR3 is 14 amino acids. Trimming removed 5 bases from V and 3 bases from J, with 14 bases in between. For the CDR3, the DNA is TGTGCCAGCAGCTCCACGGACAGAGACTACGAGCAGTACTTC. As protein: CASSSTDRDYEQYF.

The chain is built from TRBV27 and TRBJ2-7, with TRBD1 identical over 8 bases. Trimming removed 5 bases from V and 3 bases from J; junction bases left unmatched: 9. Germline V CDR1 and CDR2: MNHEY, SMNVEV (reference sequence). The CDR3 runs 15 residues. This CDR3 reads CASSQGTGTLYEQYF. The CDR3 bases are TGTGCCAGCAGTCAAGGGACAGGAACTCTCTACGAGCAGTACTTC.

The chain combines TRBV5-1 with TRBJ1-2; 8 positions match TRBD1. V was pared by 2 bases and J by 12 bases, with 6 bases of the junction left unmatched. The CDR3 sequence is 12 residues long. The V gene's germline CDR1 is SGHRS and CDR2 YFSETQ. The CDR3 sequence is CASSFGGQDNTF. DNA for the CDR3: TGCGCCAGCAGCTTTGGGGGACAGGATAACACCTTC.

V is TRBV9 and J is TRBJ2-5; TRBD2 agrees at 12 bases. The better agreement between TRBJ2-7 and the DNA end casts doubt on the J call. Germline lookup yields CDR1 SGDLS and CDR2 YYNGEE. CDR3 length: 15 residues. The CDR3 is CASSAGLAGNYEQYF. The DNA of the CDR3 is TGTGCCAGCAGCGCCGGACTAGCGGGGAACTACGAGCAGTACTTC.

V gene TRBV28 combines with J gene TRBJ1-5, with D maybe TRBD1 (6 bases). Trimming pared 8 bases from V and 3 bases from J, leaving 17 bases between. The CDR3 loop spans 15 amino acids. Germline V gives CDR1 MDHEN, CDR2 SYDVKM. CDR3 DNA sequence: TGTGCCAGCTACGCGGTTGGACAGAACAATCAGCCCCAGCATTTT. This encodes CASYAVGQNNQPQHF.

The chain's CDR3 is CASSPRSLDQETQYF. The CDR3 DNA reads TGTGCCAGTTCTCCTCGTTCGCTAGACCAAGAGACCCAGTACTTC. The chain carries TRBV5-5 and TRBJ2-5; D remains unclear. This CDR3 has 15 residues. Trimming stripped 8 bases from V and 0 bases from J, with 17 bases between. CDR1 and CDR2 from the germline V gene are SGHKS and YYEKEE (reference sequence).

A few counts support this clone. This chain connects TRBV5-8 to TRBJ2-2; no reliable D call. V dropped 5 bases and J dropped 3 bases, with 11 bases sitting between them. This CDR3 is 14 amino acids long. The V gene's germline CDR1 is SGHTS and CDR2 YDEGEE. CDR3 nucleotide sequence: TGTGCCAGCAGGGCTAGGATCTACACCGGGGAGCTGTTTTTT. Encoded protein: CASRARIYTGELFF.

J is TRBJ2-1 and V is TRBV4-2; D might be TRBD2 (6 bases). V gave up 4 bases and J gave up 3 bases, with 19 bases separating them. CDR1 is LGHNA and CDR2 is YNFKEQ in the germline V gene. CDR3 length: 17 amino acids. CDR3 coding DNA: TGTGCCAGCAGCCGCAAAGAAGGGCGGGGCATCTACAATGAGCAGTTCTTC. Amino acid sequence: CASSRKEGRGIYNEQFF.

This chain connects TRBV7-8 to TRBJ1-3; a possible D gene is TRBD1 (6 bases). The CDR3 runs to 14 residues. The ends were cut back, 3 bases at V and 7 bases at J, with 13 bases in the middle. CDR1 is SGHVS, CDR2 FQNEAQ, per germline. The chain's CDR3 is CASSFRDNGNTIYF. The CDR3, as DNA: TGTGCCAGCAGCTTCCGGGACAACGGGAACACCATATATTTT.

The rearrangement links TRBV6-6 to TRBJ2-1, with 9 nucleotides matching TRBD2. Germline V CDR1 and CDR2: MNHNY, SVGAGI (reference sequence). The CDR3 length is 15 residues. V gave up 5 bases and J gave up 6 bases; unmatched junction bases: 8. The CDR3 spells CASSLPGLASNEQFF. The CDR3 nucleotides are TGTGCCAGCAGTCTGCCGGGACTAGCATCCAATGAGCAGTTCTTC.

V gene TRBV28 combines with J gene TRBJ2-6; 7 positions match TRBD1. Germline trimming cut 2 bases from V and 3 bases from J; bases unmatched to any gene: 1. CDR1 MDHEN and CDR2 SYDVKM come from the germline V gene. The CDR3 is 15 residues long. CDR3 DNA sequence: TGTGCCAGCAGTTTAACAGGGGTTGGGGCCAACGTCCTGACTTTC. Amino acid sequence: CASSLTGVGANVLTF.

This chain uses TRBV29-1 with TRBJ1-1; D may be TRBD1 (6 bases). V was clipped by 4 bases and J by 1 base, with 13 bases between them. Looked up from germline, CDR1 is SQVTM and CDR2 is ANQGSEA. The CDR3 length is 14 residues. This CDR3 reads CSVVGRGSNTEAFF. CDR3 nucleotide sequence: TGCAGCGTTGTAGGCAGGGGATCGAACACTGAAGCTTTCTTT.

The chain joins TRBV30 to TRBJ1-2; 9 bases fit TRBD1. Losses at the gene ends were 4 bases for V and 4 bases for J; bases not matched to a gene: 7. The CDR3 totals 14 residues. Germline V gene lookup returns CDR1 GTSNPN and CDR2 SVGIG (reference sequence). CDR3 amino acids: CAWTPGQGIYGYTF. The CDR3 DNA follows: TGTGCCTGGACTCCGGGACAGGGCATCTATGGCTACACCTTC.

This clone was observed once. Other DNA sequences within the sample encode an identical CDR3. Here the CDR3 DNA reads TGCGCCAGCAGCCAGGGACAGGGGGCTGGTAATGAAAAACTGTTTTTT. Amino acid sequence: CASSQGQGAGNEKLFF. The chain has TRBV4-1 and TRBJ1-4; 12 bases agree with TRBD1. V was clipped by 3 bases and J by 4 bases; unmatched bases: 3. The CDR3 length is 16 residues. CDR1 and CDR2 (germline): MGHRA, YSYEKL.

This clone has only one observation. The chain recombines TRBV2 with TRBJ2-7; 7 nucleotides align to TRBD2. The J segment lost 6 bases and the V segment lost 5 bases, leaving 7 bases of the junction unmatched. The CDR3 loop spans 13 amino acids. Germline assignment: CDR1 SNHLY and CDR2 FYNNEI. Written as DNA, the CDR3 is TGTGCCAGCAGTTCGGGAGGCCCAGCCGAGCAGTACTTC. It translates to CASSSGGPAEQYF.

This sequence joins TRBV7-9 and TRBJ2-2; D remains unclear. Germline CDR1 SEHNR, CDR2 FQNEAQ (reference sequence). The CDR3 runs 14 residues. V lost 1 base to trimming and J lost 2 bases, with 5 bases between them. CDR3 in amino acids: CASSLGTNTGELFF. CDR3 bases: TGTGCCAGCAGCTTAGGTACAAACACCGGGGAGCTGTTTTTT.

As to this clone: One end of the junction fails to match germline, which may point to a read error. V is TRBV28 and J is TRBJ2-7, with a weak D call TRBD2 (5 bases). Germline assignment: CDR1 MDHEN and CDR2 SYDVKM. The CDR3 is 14 amino acids. The CDR3 loop is CASKGGRAAEPLHF. As DNA, the CDR3 is TGTGCCAGCAAAGGCGGACGAGCGGCCGAGCCCCTACACTTC.